The 22 T cell receptor beta chains in this list originate from one sample, sequenced in a study of blood T cell repertoires in COVID-19. The protocol was immunoSEQ multiplex PCR, while the TCRdb copy is restricted to in-frame clones and leaves out a portion. Counted here are fewer than 250,000 clones, 83% occurring once; the ten biggest clones make up roughly 7.6%. Sequenced material: peripheral blood. The source of these receptors is a woman in her forties or fifties with acute or convalescent COVID-19.

The chain has TRBV14 and TRBJ2-4; D gene ambiguous. With 2 bases removed from V and 0 bases from J, the gap between germline ends came to 5 bases. The length of the CDR3 is 14 residues. Germline V CDR1 and CDR2: SGHDN, FVKESK. The CDR3, as DNA: TGTGCCAGCAGCCAAAACTTAGCCAAAAACATTCAGTACTTC. Its protein product is CASSQNLAKNIQYF.

This sequence joins TRBV2 and TRBJ2-2; 9 nucleotides agree with TRBD2. Germline CDR1 is SNHLY and CDR2 is FYNNEI. The CDR3 covers 13 residues. The junction had 1 base not matched to a gene; V was cut back by 8 bases and J by 3 bases. This chain's CDR3 is CASGLAYTGELFF. CDR3 bases: TGTGCCAGCGGACTAGCGTACACCGGGGAGCTGTTTTTT.

The chain employs TRBV5-8 and TRBJ2-3, with 15 bases that match TRBD2. The CDR3 loop spans 16 amino acids. With 5 bases clipped from V and 6 bases from J, the junction kept 7 bases outside the gene matches. Per germline, CDR1 SGHTS and CDR2 YDEGEE. CDR3 coding DNA: TGTGCCAGCAGTAGAGGGACTAGCGGGAGGAGGGATACGCAGTATTTT. This translates into CASSRGTSGRRDTQYF.

The chain has TRBV19 and TRBJ2-7; TRBD2 agrees at 10 bases. This CDR3 has 17 residues. The germline CDR1 and CDR2 sequences are LNHDA and SQIVND (reference sequence). V trimming: 3 bases; J trimming: 1 base; junction bases outside the gene matches: 9. CDR3 sequence (DNA): TGTGCCAGTAGTATCGGTACTAGCGGGGAACTTTCCTACGAGCAGTACTTC. Residues: CASSIGTSGELSYEQYF. Full variable domain (rest looked up from reference TRBV19 and TRBJ2-7): DGGITQSPKYLFRKEGQNVTLSCEQNLNHDAMYWYRQDPGQGLRLIYYSQIVNDFQKGDIAEGYSVSREKKESFPLTVTSAQKNPTAFYLCASSIGTSGELSYEQYFGPGTRLTVT.

DNA of the CDR3: TGTGCCAGCAGTCCCCTGGCGGCCGGCGAAAAACTGTTTTTT. Translated, it gives CASSPLAAGEKLFF. The chain uses TRBV27 and TRBJ1-4; D remains ambiguous. The CDR3 loop spans 14 amino acids. The germline V and J ends were trimmed by 5 bases and 8 bases, with 15 bases remaining between them. Germline V CDR1 and CDR2: MNHEY, SMNVEV (reference sequence).

This clone was observed a handful of times. V gene TRBV5-1 combines with J gene TRBJ2-7; D is perhaps TRBD1 (5 bases). Trimming took 4 bases from V and 0 from J, leaving 11 bases between them. The germline V gene encodes CDR1 SGHRS and CDR2 YFSETQ. CDR3 length equals 14 residues. This CDR3 reads CASSRQTSSYEQYF. The CDR3 coding sequence is TGCGCCAGCAGCAGACAGACCAGCTCCTACGAGCAGTACTTC.

V and J are TRBV5-5 and TRBJ1-2, with unresolved D. Trimming took off 0 bases at V and 4 bases at J, with 10 bases between the two ends. The germline V gene has CDR1 SGHKS and CDR2 YYEKEE (reference sequence). The CDR3 spans 14 residues. In DNA form, the CDR3 reads TGTGCCAGCAGCTTGGGAACAGAACTCTATGGCTACACCTTC. Protein product: CASSLGTELYGYTF.

The chain uses TRBV19 and TRBJ2-7, with 8 bases lining up with TRBD2. V lost 3 bases to trimming and J lost 1 base; unmatched junction nucleotides: 8. The CDR3 totals 16 residues. Germline V CDR1 and CDR2: LNHDA, SQIVND (reference sequence). The CDR3 sequence: CASSIRASGLSYEQYF. For the CDR3, the DNA is TGTGCCAGTAGTATCCGGGCTAGCGGGTTATCCTACGAGCAGTACTTC. Filled out from reference TRBV19 and TRBJ2-7, the complete variable domain reads DGGITQSPKYLFRKEGQNVTLSCEQNLNHDAMYWYRQDPGQGLRLIYYSQIVNDFQKGDIAEGYSVSREKKESFPLTVTSAQKNPTAFYLCASSIRASGLSYEQYFGPGTRLTVT.

The rearrangement uses TRBV5-1 and TRBJ2-1; the match to TRBD2 covers 8 bases. Trimming at V came to 6 bases and at J to 10 bases, leaving 12 bases not matched to a gene. CDR3 length: 14 amino acids. The germline V gene encodes CDR1 SGHRS and CDR2 YFSETQ. The CDR3 coding sequence is TGCGCCAGCACCCGGGGTAGCGGGATAGAGGAGCAGTTCTTC. This translates into CASTRGSGIEEQFF.

This chain links TRBV5-4 with TRBJ2-5, with D tentatively TRBD2 (5 bases). The germline V and J ends were trimmed by 0 bases and 3 bases, with 18 bases remaining between them. The CDR3 is 17 residues long. Germline values: CDR1 SGHNT, CDR2 YYREEE (reference sequence). The CDR3 DNA reads as TGTGCCAGCAGCTTGGCGGAGCGGAGTTCCTGGAAAGAGACCCAGTACTTC. This codes for CASSLAERSSWKETQYF. The whole variable domain, remainder taken from reference TRBV5-4 and TRBJ2-5, is ETGVTQSPTHLIKTRGQQVTLRCSSQSGHNTVSWYQQALGQGPQFIFQYYREEENGRGNFPPRFSGLQFPNYSSELNVNALELDDSALYLCASSLAERSSWKETQYFGPGTRLLVL.

The rearrangement uses TRBV28 and TRBJ2-3; the match to TRBD1 covers 7 bases. This CDR3 has 15 amino acids. In germline, CDR1 is MDHEN, CDR2 SYDVKM. J lost 4 bases, V lost 4 bases, and 8 bases had no gene match. The CDR3 sequence: CASSSGGATADTQYF. Written as DNA, the CDR3 is TGTGCCAGCAGTTCAGGGGGAGCGACCGCAGATACGCAGTATTTT. The full variable domain, completed using reference TRBV28 and TRBJ2-3, is DVKVTQSSRYLVKRTGEKVFLECVQDMDHENMFWYRQDPGLGLRLIYFSYDVKMKEKGDIPEGYSVSREKKERFSLILESASTNQTSMYLCASSSGGATADTQYFGPGTRLTVL.

The rearrangement links TRBV15 to TRBJ2-2; 10 nucleotides agree with TRBD2. Germline values: CDR1 LNHNV, CDR2 YYDKDF (reference sequence). The CDR3 consists of 18 residues. The V and J ends lost 1 base and 5 bases, in that order; junction bases with no gene match: 10. In DNA form, the CDR3 reads TGTGCCACCAGCAGAGTTATTATAGCGGGAGGAGGGACCGGGGAGCTGTTTTTT. Its translation: CATSRVIIAGGGTGELFF.

This clone was seen just once. The chain uses TRBV10-3 and TRBJ2-7, with D possibly matching TRBD2 (6 bases). This CDR3 has 16 residues. In germline, CDR1 is ENHRY, CDR2 SYGVKD. The V end was cut by 3 bases, the J end by 1 base, with 16 bases between. The chain's CDR3 is CAISEPRGISSYEQYF. CDR3 in DNA: TGTGCCATCAGTGAACCCCGGGGGATATCTTCCTACGAGCAGTACTTC.

The chain couples TRBV4-2 to TRBJ2-2; 7 nucleotides match TRBD2. CDR1 and CDR2 (germline): LGHNA, YNFKEQ. This CDR3 is built from 16 residues. V shed 0 bases and J 0 bases; nucleotides not matched to a gene: 1. The CDR3 loop is CASSQETSANTGELFF. The CDR3 DNA sequence: TGTGCCAGCAGCCAAGAAACTAGCGCGAACACCGGGGAGCTGTTTTTT.

CDR3 sequence (DNA): TGCGCCAGCAGTGCGATGGCGGGAGGAGGGGAGCAGTTCTTC. Its protein product is CASSAMAGGGEQFF. The chain joins TRBV10-2 to TRBJ2-1, with 8 bases lining up with TRBD2. V shed 4 bases and J 10 bases; nucleotides not matched to a gene: 9. This CDR3 comprises 14 residues. Germline loops: CDR1 WSHSY, CDR2 SAAADI.

The chain's CDR3 is CASSSPSGRPMNTEAFF. The CDR3 DNA reads TGTGCCAGCAGCTCCCCGAGCGGGCGCCCCATGAACACTGAAGCTTTCTTT. The gene calls are TRBV13 and TRBJ1-1; the D is unclear. V lost 4 bases, J lost 0 bases, and 18 bases lay in between. Germline CDR1 reads PRHDT; CDR2 reads FYEKMQ (reference sequence). The CDR3 loop spans 17 amino acids.

V gene TRBV2 combines with J gene TRBJ2-7; the match to TRBD2 covers 8 bases. The junction had 4 bases not matched to a gene; V was cut back by 4 bases and J by 2 bases. The V gene's germline CDR1 is SNHLY and CDR2 FYNNEI. CDR3 length equals 14 residues. The CDR3 region is CASSVGSGTYEQYF. CDR3 DNA: TGTGCCAGCAGTGTGGGTAGCGGGACCTACGAGCAGTACTTC.

This clone is a singleton in its sample. The V call is TRBV6-5, the J call TRBJ1-5; 7 bases match TRBD1. CDR3 length equals 15 residues. The germline V gene encodes CDR1 MNHEY and CDR2 SVGAGI. Trimming at V came to 0 bases and at J to 10 bases, leaving 9 bases not matched to a gene. Written as DNA, the CDR3 is TGTGCCAGCAGTTACTCGGACGGAGGGGGCCGACCCCAGCATTTT. It encodes CASSYSDGGGRPQHF.

This sequence joins TRBV14 and TRBJ1-1; 7 bases line up with TRBD1. The CDR3 covers 15 residues. The germline CDR1 and CDR2 sequences are SGHDN and FVKESK. The V segment lost 3 bases and the J segment 6 bases; nucleotides outside the gene matches: 10. The CDR3 DNA reads as TGTGCCAGCAGCCATTCCGACAGGGTACGCGCTGAAGCTTTCTTT. This sequence encodes CASSHSDRVRAEAFF.

The V call is TRBV7-2, the J call TRBJ2-7, with TRBD2 as a possible D gene (6 bases). CDR3 length: 16 amino acids. Germline CDR1 is SGHTA and CDR2 is FQGNSA. The germline V and J ends were trimmed by 1 base and 1 base, with 14 bases remaining between them. The CDR3 here is CASSLGPGALSYEQYF. CDR3 nucleotides: TGTGCCAGCAGCTTAGGCCCGGGAGCGTTGTCCTACGAGCAGTACTTC.

The rearrangement links TRBV6-1 to TRBJ2-3; 7 bases are shared with TRBD2. Germline loops: CDR1 MNHNS, CDR2 SASEGT. The CDR3 contains 14 residues. J lost 7 bases, V lost 2 bases, and 6 bases had no gene match. The chain's CDR3 is CASSESLAANTQYF. The CDR3 region has the DNA TGTGCCAGCAGTGAAAGCCTAGCGGCGAATACGCAGTATTTT.

This clone was seen only a few times. The chain has TRBV28 and TRBJ1-2; D not certain. The CDR3 spans 15 residues. The germline CDR1 and CDR2 sequences are MDHEN and SYDVKM. Trimming pared 6 bases from V and 4 bases from J, leaving 18 bases between. CDR3 residues: CASSTPGGNAYGYTF. The CDR3 region has the DNA TGTGCCAGCAGCACCCCCGGAGGGAATGCCTATGGCTACACCTTC.